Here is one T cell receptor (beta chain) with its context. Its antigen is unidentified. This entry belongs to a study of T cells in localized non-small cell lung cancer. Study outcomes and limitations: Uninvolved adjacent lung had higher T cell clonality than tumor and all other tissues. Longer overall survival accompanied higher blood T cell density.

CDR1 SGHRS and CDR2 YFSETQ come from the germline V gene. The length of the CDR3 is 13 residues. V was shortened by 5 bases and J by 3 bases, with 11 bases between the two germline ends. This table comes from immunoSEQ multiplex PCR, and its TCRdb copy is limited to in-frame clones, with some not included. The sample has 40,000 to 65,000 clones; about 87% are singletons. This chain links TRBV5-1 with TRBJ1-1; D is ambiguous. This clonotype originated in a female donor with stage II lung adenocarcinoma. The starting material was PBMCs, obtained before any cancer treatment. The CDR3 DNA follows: TGCGCCAGCAGTTTGAGTATGGACACTGAAGCTTTCTTT. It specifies CASSLSMDTEAFF. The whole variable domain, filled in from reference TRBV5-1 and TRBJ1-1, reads KAGVTQTPRYLIKTRGQQVTLSCSPISGHRSVSWYQQTPGQGLQFLFEYFSETQRNKGNFPGRFSGRQFSNSRSEMNVSTLELGDSALYLCASSLSMDTEAFFGQGTRLTVV.